These 10 T cell receptor beta chains were all obtained from the same sample, sequenced in a study of cytomegalovirus exposure and HLA in healthy donors. The study ran its PCR with 60 Vbeta and 13 Jbeta primers. The repertoire was sequenced with immunoSEQ multiplex PCR; TCRdb's copy has only in-frame clones and lacks some. The data contain a few hundred thousand clones, approximately 81% of them singletons. Sequencing was performed on PBMCs. The receptors stem from a man under 40 in good health and CMV-seronegative.

This rearrangement joins TRBV6-1 to TRBJ1-2; 7 bases line up with TRBD1. The CDR3 contains 14 residues. The germline gives CDR1 MNHNS, CDR2 SASEGT. The J segment lost 6 bases and the V segment lost 2 bases, leaving 6 bases of the junction unmatched. The CDR3 nucleotides are TGTGCCAGCAGTGAACAGGGGGGAAGGGATGGCTACACCTTC. Its translation: CASSEQGGRDGYTF.

The rearrangement links TRBV6-5 to TRBJ2-5; 8 bases are shared with TRBD1. Germline loops: CDR1 MNHEY, CDR2 SVGAGI. The CDR3 is 14 residues long. Trimming removed 5 bases from V and 6 bases from J; junction bases left unmatched: 8. CDR3 in amino acids: CASSRTGGLKTQYF. Written as DNA, the CDR3 is TGTGCCAGCAGTCGAACAGGGGGGCTGAAGACCCAGTACTTC.

V and J are TRBV7-9 and TRBJ1-2; TRBD1 agrees at 9 bases. The CDR3 has 14 residues. V trimming: 9 bases; J trimming: 1 base; junction bases outside the gene matches: 6. Germline V gives CDR1 SEHNR, CDR2 FQNEAQ (reference sequence). DNA of the CDR3: TGTGCCAGTACAGGGGGCGCAGGTAACTATGGCTACACCTTC. It yields the protein CASTGGAGNYGYTF.

This rearrangement joins TRBV7-6 to TRBJ1-1; no firm D call. Trimming removed 2 bases at V and 2 bases at J, with 6 bases between. The CDR3 has 13 amino acids. CDR1 and CDR2 from the germline V gene are SGHVS and FNYEAQ. DNA of the CDR3: TGTGCCAGCAGCTTAAGACTTAACACTGAAGCTTTCTTT. Amino acid sequence: CASSLRLNTEAFF.

The chain employs TRBV7-9 and TRBJ1-2; D is perhaps TRBD1 (5 bases). CDR1 is SEHNR and CDR2 is FQNEAQ in the germline V gene (reference sequence). The CDR3 totals 15 residues. Trimming shortened V by 1 base and J by 8 bases, and 17 bases separated the two germline ends. The CDR3 spells CASSLVSGTNLGYTF. The CDR3 region has the DNA TGTGCCAGCAGCTTAGTTTCCGGGACTAATCTCGGCTACACCTTC.

The chain has TRBV6-6 and TRBJ1-5; no clear D. The CDR3 contains 13 residues. Germline CDR1 and CDR2: MNHNY and SVGAGI (reference sequence). V was cut by 2 bases and J by 6 bases, with 8 bases left in between. The CDR3 coding sequence is TGTGCCAGCAGTTACACCGCCAGTCAGCCCCAGCATTTT. This gives the protein CASSYTASQPQHF.

The sample holds one count of this clone. The CDR3 coding sequence is TGTGCCAGCAGTGCCCTTCTAGCGGGGGGGCACAATGAGCAGTTCTTC. This gives the protein CASSALLAGGHNEQFF. V gene TRBV25-1 combines with J gene TRBJ2-1; 12 bases map to TRBD2. The CDR3 extends over 16 amino acids. V was clipped by 4 bases and J by 5 bases; unmatched bases: 6. In germline, CDR1 is MGHDK, CDR2 SYGVNS.

The V gene is TRBV11-2, the J gene TRBJ2-3, with 9 bases lining up with TRBD2. Germline CDR1 and CDR2: SGHAT and FQNNGV. J was trimmed by 2 bases and V by 0 bases; bases with no gene match: 3. The CDR3 extends over 16 amino acids. The CDR3 DNA sequence: TGTGCCAGCAGCTTAGAAGCGGGGGGCCCCACAGATACGCAGTATTTT. Translating it yields CASSLEAGGPTDTQYF. The variable domain in full, completed from reference TRBV11-2 and TRBJ2-3, reads EAGVAQSPRYKIIEKRQSVAFWCNPISGHATLYWYQQILGQGPKLLIQFQNNGVVDDSQLPKDRFSAERLKGVDSTLKIQPAKLEDSAVYLCASSLEAGGPTDTQYFGPGTRLTVL.

The chain employs TRBV5-6 and TRBJ2-3; D gene uncertain. The CDR3 spans 14 residues. CDR1 SGHDT and CDR2 YYEEEE come from the germline V gene. With 3 bases removed from V and 3 bases from J, the gap between germline ends came to 11 bases. CDR3: CASSSSTSTDTQYF. In DNA, the CDR3 is TGTGCCAGCAGCTCGTCAACTTCTACAGATACGCAGTATTTT.

This chain uses TRBV7-9 with TRBJ2-7, with TRBD1 as a possible D gene (6 bases). Trimming pared 5 bases from V and 0 bases from J, leaving 8 bases between. The CDR3 has 13 residues. Germline assignment: CDR1 SEHNR and CDR2 FQNEAQ (reference sequence). CDR3: CASSDRSSYEQYF. Here the CDR3 DNA reads TGTGCCAGCAGCGACAGGTCCTCCTACGAGCAGTACTTC.